This entry concerns a single TCR beta chain. Its antigen is currently unknown. Sorted T cells were CFSE-labeled and cultured less than 6 days with allogeneic regulatory or mature dendritic cells at 1:10. Naive CD45RA+ and memory CD45RO+ CD4+ or CD8+ T cells were FACS-sorted. This sample was taken from a study of regulatory dendritic cells for organ transplantation. Study conclusions and caveats: Memory CD8+ T cells were the most oligoclonal; naive cells were highly diverse.

The CDR3 is 14 residues long. Germline V CDR1 and CDR2: LGHNA, YSLEER. The J segment lost 2 bases and the V segment lost 4 bases, leaving 5 bases of the junction unmatched. Produced via immunoSEQ multiplex PCR; TCRdb's table is partial and in-frame only. The sample consists of about 4,200 clones, about 62% of them appearing once. This chain uses TRBV4-3 with TRBJ2-7, with TRBD2 identical over 7 bases. The receptor comes from a human donor in good health. Sequencing was done on a sample of memory CD8+ T cells from blood cultured with regulatory dendritic cells. Regarding subset: CD45RO+ memory T cells. The CDR3 region has the DNA TGCGCCAGCAGCCGCGATAGCGGGCCCTACGAGCAGTACTTC. Translating gives CASSRDSGPYEQYF.